This TCR beta chain was documented in a study of cytomegalovirus exposure and HLA in healthy donors. Study context: A subsequent analysis stated that the 95 to 150 validation repertoires were run on the same platform as the 550 to 750 first-cohort repertoires.

A note on this clone: Its specificity is not known.

Trimming cost V 1 base and J 0 bases; bases outside gene matches: 15. The CDR3 consists of 22 residues. Germline V lookup: CDR1 SGHRS, CDR2 YFSETQ. These donors were members of the 120-subject validation cohort, a group separate from the approximately 670-subject first cohort. Study-wide results and limits: Reports credit the classifier with highly specific, highly sensitive diagnosis of cytomegalovirus status.

TCRdb's table, derived via immunoSEQ multiplex PCR, lists solely in-frame clones and lacks some. The sample has 200,000 to 250,000 clones; almost 90% are singletons. The rearrangement joins TRBV5-1 to TRBJ2-1; 14 positions match TRBD2. The sample comprised PBMCs. The sequence came from a woman younger than 30 in good health and CMV-seronegative. CDR3 coding DNA: TGCGCCAGCAGCTTGAAGTGGGGTGGCGGACTAGCGGGAGGCGGCTCCTACAATGAGCAGTTCTTC. It encodes CASSLKWGGGLAGGGSYNEQFF.